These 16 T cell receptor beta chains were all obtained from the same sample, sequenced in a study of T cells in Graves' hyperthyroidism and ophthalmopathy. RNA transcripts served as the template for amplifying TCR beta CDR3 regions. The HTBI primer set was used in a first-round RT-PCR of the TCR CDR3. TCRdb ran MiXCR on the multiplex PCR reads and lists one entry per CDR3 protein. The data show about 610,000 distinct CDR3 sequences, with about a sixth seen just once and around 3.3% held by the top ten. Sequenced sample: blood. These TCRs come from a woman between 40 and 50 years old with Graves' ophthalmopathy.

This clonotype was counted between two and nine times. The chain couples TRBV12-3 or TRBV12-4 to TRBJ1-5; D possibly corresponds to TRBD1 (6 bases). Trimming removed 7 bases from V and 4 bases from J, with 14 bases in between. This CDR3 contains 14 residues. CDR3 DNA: TGTGCCAGCAACTTACAGGGTTGGAATCAGCCCCAGCATTTT. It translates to CASNLQGWNQPQHF.

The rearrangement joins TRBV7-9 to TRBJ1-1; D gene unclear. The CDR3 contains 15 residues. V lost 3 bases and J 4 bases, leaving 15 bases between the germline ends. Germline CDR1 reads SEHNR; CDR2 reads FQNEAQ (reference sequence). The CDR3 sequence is CASSFSNTVSTEAFF. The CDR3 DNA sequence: TGTGCCAGCAGCTTTAGTAATACGGTGAGCACTGAAGCTTTCTTT.

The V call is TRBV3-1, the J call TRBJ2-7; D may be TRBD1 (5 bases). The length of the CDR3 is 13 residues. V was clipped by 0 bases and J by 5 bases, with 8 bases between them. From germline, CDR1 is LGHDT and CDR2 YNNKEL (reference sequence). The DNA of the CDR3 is TGTGCCAGCAGCCAAGATCCCAGGGACGAGCAGTACTTC. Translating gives CASSQDPRDEQYF.

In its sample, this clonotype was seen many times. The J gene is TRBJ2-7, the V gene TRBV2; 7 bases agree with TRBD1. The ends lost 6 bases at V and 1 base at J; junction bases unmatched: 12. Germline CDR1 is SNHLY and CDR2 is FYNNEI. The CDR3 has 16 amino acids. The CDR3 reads CASSLDRSYVSYEQYF. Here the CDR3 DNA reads TGTGCCAGCAGCTTGGACAGGAGCTATGTATCCTACGAGCAGTACTTC.

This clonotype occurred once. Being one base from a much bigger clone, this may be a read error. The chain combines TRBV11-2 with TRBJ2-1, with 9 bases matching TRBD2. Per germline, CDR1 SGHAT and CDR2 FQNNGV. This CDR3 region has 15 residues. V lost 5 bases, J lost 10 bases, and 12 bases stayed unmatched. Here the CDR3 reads CASSPRTSADHEQFF. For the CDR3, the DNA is TGTGCCAGCAGCCCAAGGACTAGCGCGGACCACGAGCAGTTCTTC. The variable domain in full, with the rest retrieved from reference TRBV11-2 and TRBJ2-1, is EAGVAQSPRYKIIEKRQSVAFWCNPISGHATLYWYQQILGQGPKLLIQFQNNGVVDDSQLPKDRFSAERLKGVDSTLKIQPAKLEDSAVYLCASSPRTSADHEQFFGPGTRLTVL.

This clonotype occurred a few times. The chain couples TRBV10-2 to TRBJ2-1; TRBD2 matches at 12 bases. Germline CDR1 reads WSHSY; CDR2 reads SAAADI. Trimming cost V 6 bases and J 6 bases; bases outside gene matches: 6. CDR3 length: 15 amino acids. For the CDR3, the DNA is TGCGCCAGCAGAAGACTAGCGGGAGATGCCAATGAGCAGTTCTTC. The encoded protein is CASRRLAGDANEQFF.

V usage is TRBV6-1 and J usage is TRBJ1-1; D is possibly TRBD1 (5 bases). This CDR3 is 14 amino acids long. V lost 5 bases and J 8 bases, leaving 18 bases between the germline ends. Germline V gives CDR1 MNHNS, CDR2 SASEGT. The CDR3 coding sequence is TGTGCCAGCAGTCTCTTACCTGGGGGTCAAGAAGCTTTCTTT. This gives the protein CASSLLPGGQEAFF.

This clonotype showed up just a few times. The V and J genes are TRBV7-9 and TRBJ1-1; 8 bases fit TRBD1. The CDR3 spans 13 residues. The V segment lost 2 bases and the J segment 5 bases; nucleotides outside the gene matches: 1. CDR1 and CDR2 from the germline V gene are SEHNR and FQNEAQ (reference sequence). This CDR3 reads CASSLRTGTEAFF. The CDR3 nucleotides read TGTGCCAGCAGCTTACGGACAGGGACTGAAGCTTTCTTT.

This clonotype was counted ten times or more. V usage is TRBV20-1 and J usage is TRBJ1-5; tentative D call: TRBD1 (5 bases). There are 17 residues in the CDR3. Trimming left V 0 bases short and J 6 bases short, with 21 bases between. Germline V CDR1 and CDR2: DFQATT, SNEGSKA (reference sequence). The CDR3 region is CSARDEQAIRAFQPQHF. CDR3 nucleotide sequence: TGCAGTGCTAGAGATGAACAGGCGATTAGGGCTTTTCAGCCCCAGCATTTT.

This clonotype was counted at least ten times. The CDR3 here is CASSSRTSGRGGEQFF. CDR3 sequence (DNA): TGTGCCAGCAGCTCCCGGACTAGCGGGAGGGGCGGTGAGCAGTTCTTC. The chain carries TRBV11-2 and TRBJ2-1; 15 bases map to TRBD2. V shed 4 bases, J shed 9 bases, and the junction held 7 bases outside the gene matches. The CDR3 is 16 amino acids. The germline V gene encodes CDR1 SGHAT and CDR2 FQNNGV.

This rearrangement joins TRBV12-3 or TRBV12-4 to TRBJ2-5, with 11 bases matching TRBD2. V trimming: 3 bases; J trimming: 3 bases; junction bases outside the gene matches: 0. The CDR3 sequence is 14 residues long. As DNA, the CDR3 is TGTGCCAGCAGTTTTAGCGGGGGGGAAGAGACCCAGTACTTC. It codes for CASSFSGGEETQYF.

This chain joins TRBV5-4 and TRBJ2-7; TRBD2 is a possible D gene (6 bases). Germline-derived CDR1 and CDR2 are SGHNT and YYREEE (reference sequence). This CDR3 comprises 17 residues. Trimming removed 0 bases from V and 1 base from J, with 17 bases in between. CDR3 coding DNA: TGTGCCAGCAGCTTGGCCACTACTGCGGAGGGATCCTACGAGCAGTACTTC. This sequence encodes CASSLATTAEGSYEQYF.

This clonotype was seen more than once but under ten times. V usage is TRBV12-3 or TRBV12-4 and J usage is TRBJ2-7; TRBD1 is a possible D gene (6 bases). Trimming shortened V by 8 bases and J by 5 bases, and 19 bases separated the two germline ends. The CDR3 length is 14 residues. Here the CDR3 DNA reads TGTGCCAGCCTTCGGTCGGCAGGGGCCCACGAGCAGTACTTC. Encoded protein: CASLRSAGAHEQYF.

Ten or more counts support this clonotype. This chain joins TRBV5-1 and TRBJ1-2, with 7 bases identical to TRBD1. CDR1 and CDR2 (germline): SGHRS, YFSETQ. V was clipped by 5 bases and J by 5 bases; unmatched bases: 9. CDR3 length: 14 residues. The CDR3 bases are TGCGCCAGCAGTCTGGGACAGTCGATATATGGCTACACCTTC. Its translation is CASSLGQSIYGYTF.

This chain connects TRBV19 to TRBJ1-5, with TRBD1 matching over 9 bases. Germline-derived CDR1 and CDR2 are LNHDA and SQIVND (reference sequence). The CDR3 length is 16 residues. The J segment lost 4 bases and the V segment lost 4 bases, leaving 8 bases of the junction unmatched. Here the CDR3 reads CASSNRQGVRNQPQHF. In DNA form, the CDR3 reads TGTGCCAGTAGTAATCGACAGGGGGTAAGGAATCAGCCCCAGCATTTT.

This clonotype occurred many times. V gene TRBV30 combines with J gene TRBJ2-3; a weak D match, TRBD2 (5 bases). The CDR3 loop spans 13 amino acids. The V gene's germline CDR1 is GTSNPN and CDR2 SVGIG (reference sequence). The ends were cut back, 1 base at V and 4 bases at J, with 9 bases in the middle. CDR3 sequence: CAWSGASSDTQYF. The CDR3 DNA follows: TGTGCCTGGAGTGGGGCTAGCTCAGATACGCAGTATTTT. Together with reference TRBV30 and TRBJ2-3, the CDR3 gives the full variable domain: SQTIHQWPATLVQPVGSPLSLECTVEGTSNPNLYWYRQAAGRGLQLLFYSVGIGQISSEVPQNLSASRPQDRQFILSSKKLLLSDSGFYLCAWSGASSDTQYFGPGTRLTVL.